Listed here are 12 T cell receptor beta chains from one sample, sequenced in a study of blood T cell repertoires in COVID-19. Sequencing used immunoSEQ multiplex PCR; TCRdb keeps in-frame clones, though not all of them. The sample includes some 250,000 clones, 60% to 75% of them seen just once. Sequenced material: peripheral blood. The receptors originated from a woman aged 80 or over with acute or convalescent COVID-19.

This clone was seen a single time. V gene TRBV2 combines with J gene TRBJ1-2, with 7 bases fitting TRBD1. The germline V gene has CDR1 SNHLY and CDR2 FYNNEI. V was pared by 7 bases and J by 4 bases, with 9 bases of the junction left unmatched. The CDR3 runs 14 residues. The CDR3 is CASTEGAGIYGYTF. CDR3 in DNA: TGTGCCAGCACTGAGGGGGCAGGGATCTATGGCTACACCTTC. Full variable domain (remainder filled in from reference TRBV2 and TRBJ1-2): EPEVTQTPSHQVTQMGQEVILRCVPISNHLYFYWYRQILGQKVEFLVSFYNNEISEKSEIFDDQFSVERPDGSNFTLKIRSTKLEDSAMYFCASTEGAGIYGYTFGSGTRLTVV.

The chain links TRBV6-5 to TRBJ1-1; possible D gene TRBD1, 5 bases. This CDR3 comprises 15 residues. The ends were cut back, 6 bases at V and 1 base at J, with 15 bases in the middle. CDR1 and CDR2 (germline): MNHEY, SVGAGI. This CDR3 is CASSQGLGRNTEAFF. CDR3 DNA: TGTGCCAGCAGCCAGGGACTCGGCAGGAACACTGAAGCTTTCTTT.

CDR3 DNA: TGCAGCGTTGTTGACAGGCCCTCCGAAACTGGAAACACCATATATTTT. This translates into CSVVDRPSETGNTIYF. The chain combines TRBV29-1 with TRBJ1-3, with D perhaps TRBD1 (6 bases). CDR1 is SQVTM and CDR2 is ANQGSEA in the germline V gene. The CDR3 loop spans 16 amino acids. V lost 4 bases to trimming and J lost 2 bases, with 18 bases between them.

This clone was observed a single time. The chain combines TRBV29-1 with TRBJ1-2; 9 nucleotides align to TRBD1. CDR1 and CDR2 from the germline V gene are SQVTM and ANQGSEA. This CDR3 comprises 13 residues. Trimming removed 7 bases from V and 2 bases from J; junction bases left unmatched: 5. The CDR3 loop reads CSASGQGNYGYTF. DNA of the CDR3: TGCAGCGCGTCGGGACAGGGAAACTATGGCTACACCTTC.

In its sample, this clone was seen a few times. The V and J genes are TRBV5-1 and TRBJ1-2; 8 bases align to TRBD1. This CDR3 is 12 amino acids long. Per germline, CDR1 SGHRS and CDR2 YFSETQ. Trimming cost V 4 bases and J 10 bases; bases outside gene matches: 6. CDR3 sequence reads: CASSTGQGNYTF. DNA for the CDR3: TGCGCCAGCAGCACCGGACAGGGTAACTACACCTTC.

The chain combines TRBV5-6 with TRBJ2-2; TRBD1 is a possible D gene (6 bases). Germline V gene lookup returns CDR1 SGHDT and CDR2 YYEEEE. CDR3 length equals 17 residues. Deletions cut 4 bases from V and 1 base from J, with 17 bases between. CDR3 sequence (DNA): TGTGCCAGCAGCCTATACACCGGGACATTGAACACCGGGGAGCTGTTTTTT. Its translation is CASSLYTGTLNTGELFF. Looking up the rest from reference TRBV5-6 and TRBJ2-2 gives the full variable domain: DAGVTQSPTHLIKTRGQQVTLRCSPKSGHDTVSWYQQALGQGPQFIFQYYEEEERQRGNFPDRFSGHQFPNYSSELNVNALLLGDSALYLCASSLYTGTLNTGELFFGEGSRLTVL.

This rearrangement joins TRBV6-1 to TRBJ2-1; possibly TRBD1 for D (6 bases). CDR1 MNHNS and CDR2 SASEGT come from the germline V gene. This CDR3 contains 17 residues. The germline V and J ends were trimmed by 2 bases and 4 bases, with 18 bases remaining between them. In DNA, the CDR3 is TGTGCCAGCAGTGAACAGGACAGTATAAGGTGGTACAATGAGCAGTTCTTC. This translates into CASSEQDSIRWYNEQFF.

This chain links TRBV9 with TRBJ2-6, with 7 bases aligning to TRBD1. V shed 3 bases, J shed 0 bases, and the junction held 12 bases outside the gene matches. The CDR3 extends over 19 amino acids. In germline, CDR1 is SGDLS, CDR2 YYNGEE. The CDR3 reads CASSELETGTYSGANVLTF. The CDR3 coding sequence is TGTGCCAGCAGCGAACTGGAGACAGGGACATACTCTGGGGCCAACGTCCTGACTTTC. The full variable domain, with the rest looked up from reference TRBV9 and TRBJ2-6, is DSGVTQTPKHLITATGQRVTLRCSPRSGDLSVYWYQQSLDQGLQFLIQYYNGEERAKGNILERFSAQQFPDLHSELNLSSLELGDSALYFCASSELETGTYSGANVLTFGAGSRLTVL.

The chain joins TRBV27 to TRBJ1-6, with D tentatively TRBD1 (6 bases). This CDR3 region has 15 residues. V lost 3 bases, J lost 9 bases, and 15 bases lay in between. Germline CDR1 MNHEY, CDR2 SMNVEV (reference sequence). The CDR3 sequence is CASSFSTGSVSPLHF. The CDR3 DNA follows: TGTGCCAGCAGTTTCTCCACAGGGTCGGTTTCACCCCTCCACTTT.

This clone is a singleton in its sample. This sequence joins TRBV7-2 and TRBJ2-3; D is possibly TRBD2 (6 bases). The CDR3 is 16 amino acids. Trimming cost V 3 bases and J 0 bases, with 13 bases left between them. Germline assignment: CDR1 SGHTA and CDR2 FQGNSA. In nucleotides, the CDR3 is TGTGCCAGCAGCTTTCAGGGCGGGATAAGCACAGATACGCAGTATTTT. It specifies CASSFQGGISTDTQYF.

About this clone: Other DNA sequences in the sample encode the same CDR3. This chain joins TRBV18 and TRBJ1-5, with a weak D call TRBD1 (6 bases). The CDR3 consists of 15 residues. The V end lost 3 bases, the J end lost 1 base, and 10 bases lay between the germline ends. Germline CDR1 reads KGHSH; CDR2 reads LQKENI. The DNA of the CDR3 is TGTGCCAGCTCACCTCAGGGGTCCAGCAATCAGCCCCAGCATTTT. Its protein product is CASSPQGSSNQPQHF.

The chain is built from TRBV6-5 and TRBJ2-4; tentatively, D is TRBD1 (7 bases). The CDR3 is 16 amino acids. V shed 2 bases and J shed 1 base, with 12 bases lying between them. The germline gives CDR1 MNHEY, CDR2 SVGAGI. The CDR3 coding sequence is TGTGCCAGCAGTTACGGAGGGGGCACGGCCAAAAACATTCAGTACTTC. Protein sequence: CASSYGGGTAKNIQYF.